Below are 21 T cell receptor beta chains sequenced from a single sample in a study of OX40 agonist ivuxolimab in advanced cancers. The table came from immunoSEQ multiplex PCR; TCRdb's copy has only in-frame clones and leaves some out. The data hold about 95,000 clones, with roughly nine tenths observed a single time. The sequencing used CD4+ or CD8+ T cells sorted from blood, collected in a trial of the OX40 agonist ivuxolimab. These TCRs come from an adult with an advanced solid tumor such as melanoma, head and neck, liver or kidney cancer.

As to this clone: The same CDR3 can be traced to other DNA sequences in this sample. This chain joins TRBV7-9 and TRBJ2-3; D is ambiguous. The CDR3 has 12 residues. The V and J ends lost 1 base and 6 bases respectively, with 5 bases between them. Germline CDR1 reads SEHNR; CDR2 reads FQNEAQ (reference sequence). CDR3 amino acids: CASSLVSDTQYF. The DNA of the CDR3 is TGTGCCAGCAGCTTAGTTTCCGATACGCAGTATTTT.

In nucleotides, the CDR3 is TGTGCCAGTAGTATAGGGACAGGGGTCACCGGGGAGCTGTTTTTT. As protein: CASSIGTGVTGELFF. The chain recombines TRBV19 with TRBJ2-2; TRBD1 matches 9 bases. V was clipped by 1 base and J by 4 bases; unmatched bases: 1. Per germline, CDR1 LNHDA and CDR2 SQIVND (reference sequence). There are 15 residues in the CDR3.

J is TRBJ2-2 and V is TRBV7-9; 15 nucleotides agree with TRBD2. This CDR3 has 19 residues. Trimming at V came to 2 bases and at J to 1 base, leaving 5 bases not matched to a gene. Per germline, CDR1 SEHNR and CDR2 FQNEAQ (reference sequence). The DNA of the CDR3 is TGTGCCAGCAGCTTATCGGAGGGACTAGCGGGAGGGAACACCGGGGAGCTGTTTTTT. It encodes CASSLSEGLAGGNTGELFF.

The chain employs TRBV7-2 and TRBJ1-2; 7 bases agree with TRBD1. Germline CDR1 SGHTA, CDR2 FQGNSA. This CDR3 contains 14 residues. Unmatched junction bases numbered 5, after V lost 1 base and J lost 6 bases. The CDR3 DNA reads as TGTGCCAGCAGCTTAGTCGCAGGGGGGGATGGCTACACCTTC. Translating it yields CASSLVAGGDGYTF.

The J gene is TRBJ2-7, the V gene TRBV7-2, with 15 bases that match TRBD2. In germline, CDR1 is SGHTA, CDR2 FQGNSA. The V segment lost 5 bases and the J segment 0 bases; nucleotides outside the gene matches: 5. The CDR3 is 17 residues long. Here the CDR3 reads CASSNGLAGGSSYEQYF. The CDR3 bases are TGTGCCAGCAGCAACGGACTAGCGGGAGGGAGCTCCTACGAGCAGTACTTC.

The chain is built from TRBV6-5 and TRBJ1-1; D call uncertain. CDR3 size: 12 residues. CDR1 and CDR2 (germline): MNHEY, SVGAGI. V gave up 7 bases and J gave up 1 base, with 7 bases separating them. CDR3 DNA: TGTGCCAGCACCAATAGGAACACTGAAGCTTTCTTT. Amino acids: CASTNRNTEAFF.

This clone was picked up one time. V usage is TRBV7-3 and J usage is TRBJ1-3, with a weak D call TRBD1 (5 bases). The CDR3 consists of 16 residues. V lost 1 base to trimming and J lost 7 bases, with 17 bases between them. Germline assignment: CDR1 SGHTA and CDR2 FQGTGA. The CDR3 reads CASSLKGPSFCNTIYF. The CDR3, as DNA: TGTGCCAGCAGCTTAAAGGGACCGTCCTTTTGCAACACCATATATTTT.

The chain has TRBV28 and TRBJ1-5; tentatively, D is TRBD1 (5 bases). The CDR3 covers 14 residues. Germline assignment: CDR1 MDHEN and CDR2 SYDVKM. The V end lost 5 bases, the J end lost 11 bases, and 19 bases lay between the germline ends. The CDR3 DNA sequence: TGTGCCAGCAGTCTTGGGACGGCCCCTCGGGCCCAGCATTTT. Amino acids: CASSLGTAPRAQHF. The full variable domain, in which reference TRBV28 and TRBJ1-5 provide the parts outside the CDR3, is DVKVTQSSRYLVKRTGEKVFLECVQDMDHENMFWYRQDPGLGLRLIYFSYDVKMKEKGDIPEGYSVSREKKERFSLILESASTNQTSMYLCASSLGTAPRAQHFGDGTRLSIL.

The genes are TRBV28 and TRBJ1-2; the D is unclear. The CDR3 totals 13 residues. The ends were cut back, 10 bases at V and 5 bases at J, with 17 bases in the middle. Germline V gene lookup returns CDR1 MDHEN and CDR2 SYDVKM. CDR3 loop: CATTVKGSYGYTF. The CDR3 bases are TGTGCCACCACTGTGAAGGGCTCGTATGGCTACACCTTC.

The V call is TRBV30, the J call TRBJ1-4, with 7 positions matching TRBD1. V dropped 8 bases and J dropped 4; count of bases not matched to a gene: 7. In germline, CDR1 is GTSNPN, CDR2 SVGIG (reference sequence). The CDR3 extends over 13 amino acids. CDR3 sequence: CAIDSGGNEKLFF. The CDR3 coding sequence is TGTGCCATCGATTCAGGGGGTAATGAAAAACTGTTTTTT.

The J gene is TRBJ1-5, the V gene TRBV18; D unresolved. The CDR3 loop spans 14 amino acids. Germline CDR1 is KGHSH and CDR2 is LQKENI. Trimming removed 3 bases at V and 6 bases at J, with 12 bases between. The CDR3 DNA sequence: TGTGCCAGCTCACCTGAGAGGGTTATTCAGCCCCAGCATTTT. Its protein product is CASSPERVIQPQHF.

V gene TRBV18 combines with J gene TRBJ2-1; 15 bases are shared with TRBD2. After removal of 0 bases from V and 15 bases from J, the junction contained 12 bases not matched to a gene. The CDR3 has 17 residues. Germline CDR1 KGHSH, CDR2 LQKENI. For the CDR3, the DNA is TGTGCCAGCTCACCACCCGGACTAGCGGGAGGGCCTACCGGTGCGTTCTTC. Its translation: CASSPPGLAGGPTGAFF.

This chain connects TRBV28 to TRBJ2-1, with D perhaps TRBD1 (5 bases). Germline loops: CDR1 MDHEN, CDR2 SYDVKM. V was cut by 5 bases and J by 4 bases, with 15 bases left in between. The CDR3 spans 15 residues. The CDR3 loop is CASSTSGLLYNEQFF. The CDR3, as DNA: TGTGCCAGCAGTACGTCAGGGCTCCTGTACAATGAGCAGTTCTTC.

The J gene is TRBJ2-5, the V gene TRBV10-2, with D possibly TRBD1 on 6 matching bases. CDR1 and CDR2 from the germline V gene are WSHSY and SAAADI. This CDR3 is built from 12 residues. Trimming cost V 6 bases and J 3 bases, with 8 bases left between them. The DNA for the CDR3 is TGCGCCAGCAGACAGGGAAAAGAGACCCAGTACTTC. It specifies CASRQGKETQYF.

V and J are TRBV5-6 and TRBJ2-7; D is unclear. Trimming took 5 bases from V and 2 from J, leaving 5 bases between them. Germline CDR1 SGHDT, CDR2 YYEEEE. The CDR3 has 11 residues. The CDR3 protein is CASRSAYEQYF. For the CDR3, the DNA is TGTGCCAGCAGATCAGCCTACGAGCAGTACTTC.

The J gene is TRBJ2-5, the V gene TRBV30, with D unresolved. The CDR3 extends over 13 amino acids. CDR1 is GTSNPN, CDR2 SVGIG, per germline (reference sequence). Trimming pared 0 bases from V and 5 bases from J, leaving 10 bases between. The CDR3 nucleotides read TGTGCCTGGAGTGTAAAGGGTGTGGAGACCCAGTACTTC. Protein: CAWSVKGVETQYF. The full variable domain, rest sourced from reference TRBV30 and TRBJ2-5, is SQTIHQWPATLVQPVGSPLSLECTVEGTSNPNLYWYRQAAGRGLQLLFYSVGIGQISSEVPQNLSASRPQDRQFILSSKKLLLSDSGFYLCAWSVKGVETQYFGPGTRLLVL.

V usage is TRBV7-2 and J usage is TRBJ2-1; possibly TRBD2 for D (5 bases). The CDR3 contains 13 residues. V was shortened by 4 bases and J by 10 bases, with 14 bases between the two germline ends. Germline CDR1 is SGHTA and CDR2 is FQGNSA. This CDR3 reads CASSSYVASEQFF. The CDR3 nucleotides read TGTGCCAGCAGCTCGTACGTAGCGTCAGAGCAGTTCTTC.

This chain connects TRBV6-5 to TRBJ2-7, with D uncertain. Germline CDR1 is MNHEY and CDR2 is SVGAGI. This CDR3 has 13 amino acids. V was cut by 5 bases and J by 4 bases, with 12 bases left in between. This CDR3 is CASSQGPGYEQYF. The CDR3 region has the DNA TGTGCCAGCAGTCAAGGACCTGGTTACGAGCAGTACTTC.

CDR3 nucleotide sequence: TGTGCCAGCAGCCCGAGGACAGGGCAAGCCGGGGAGCTGTTTTTT. Translating it yields CASSPRTGQAGELFF. V and J are TRBV13 and TRBJ2-2; TRBD1 aligns across 8 bases. The CDR3 has 15 residues. The V segment lost 5 bases and the J segment 6 bases; nucleotides outside the gene matches: 8. Germline CDR1 reads PRHDT; CDR2 reads FYEKMQ (reference sequence). The full variable domain, with the rest looked up from reference TRBV13 and TRBJ2-2, is AAGVIQSPRHLIKEKRETATLKCYPIPRHDTVYWYQQGPGQDPQFLISFYEKMQSDKGSIPDRFSAQQFSDYHSELNMSSLELGDSALYFCASSPRTGQAGELFFGEGSRLTVL.

V gene TRBV21-1 combines with J gene TRBJ2-1; the table calls TRBD2, which could not be checked here. TRBV21-1 is a known pseudogene. There are 16 residues in the CDR3. DNA of the CDR3: TGTGCCAGCAGCAATCACCGGGACTCCAACTACAATGAGCAGTTCTTC. As protein: CASSNHRDSNYNEQFF.

The chain is built from TRBV7-9 and TRBJ1-2; D not resolved. V lost 6 bases and J lost 2, with 13 bases in between. Per the germline V gene, CDR1 is SEHNR and CDR2 is FQNEAQ (reference sequence). The CDR3 is 14 residues long. CDR3 DNA: TGTGCCAGCAGATCCGACGCTGGGAACTATGGCTACACCTTC. This translates into CASRSDAGNYGYTF.